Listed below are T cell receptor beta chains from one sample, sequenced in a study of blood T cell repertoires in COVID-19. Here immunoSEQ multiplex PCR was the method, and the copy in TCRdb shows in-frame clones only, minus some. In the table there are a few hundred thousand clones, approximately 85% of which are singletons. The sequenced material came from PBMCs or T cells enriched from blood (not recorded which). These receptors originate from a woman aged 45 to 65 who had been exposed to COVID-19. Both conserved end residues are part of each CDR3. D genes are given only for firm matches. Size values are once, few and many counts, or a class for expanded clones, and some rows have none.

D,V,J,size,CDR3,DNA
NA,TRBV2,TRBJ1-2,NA,CARGQRPPTNYGYTF,TGTGCCAGAGGACAGCGCCCACCCACTAACTATGGCTACACCTTC
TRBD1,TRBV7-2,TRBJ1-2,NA,CASSSGTGRKGYTF,TGTGCCAGCAGCTCCGGGACAGGGAGAAAAGGCTACACCTTC
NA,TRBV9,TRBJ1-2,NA,CASILFPAPQGFRYGYTF,TGTGCCAGCATCCTCTTCCCGGCACCCCAGGGTTTCCGCTATGGCTACACCTTC
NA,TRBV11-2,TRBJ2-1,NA,CASSLESNEQFF,TGTGCCAGCAGCTTAGAGAGCAATGAGCAGTTCTTC
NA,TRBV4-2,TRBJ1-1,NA,CASTFEGGRDTEAFF,TGTGCCAGCACCTTCGAGGGTGGACGCGACACTGAAGCTTTCTTT
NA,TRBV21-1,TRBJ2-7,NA,CASHRPHRIYEQYF,TGTGCCAGCCACCGCCCCCACAGGATCTACGAGCAGTACTTC
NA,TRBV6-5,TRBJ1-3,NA,CASNPGGPGNTIYF,TGTGCCAGCAACCCCGGCGGCCCGGGAAACACCATATATTTT
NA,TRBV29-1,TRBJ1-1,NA,CSVGQANGEAFF,TGCAGCGTTGGCCAGGCCAACGGTGAAGCTTTCTTT
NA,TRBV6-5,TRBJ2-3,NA,CASSLASTDTQYF,TGTGCCAGCTCGCTAGCGAGCACAGATACGCAGTATTTT
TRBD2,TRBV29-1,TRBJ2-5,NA,CSVQFGRQETQYF,TGCAGCGTTCAGTTCGGGAGGCAAGAGACCCAGTACTTC
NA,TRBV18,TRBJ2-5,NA,CASSPPREETQYF,TGTGCCAGCTCACCACCGCGGGAAGAGACCCAGTACTTC
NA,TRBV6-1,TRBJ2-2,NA,CASSERDGSTGELFF,TGTGCCAGCAGTGAGCGGGACGGAAGCACCGGGGAGCTGTTTTTT
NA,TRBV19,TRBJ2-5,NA,CASSIRNREETQYF,TGTGCCAGTAGTATTAGGAACAGAGAAGAGACCCAGTACTTC
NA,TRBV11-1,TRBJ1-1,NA,CASSLGGVTEAFF,TGTGCCAGCAGCCTTGGCGGGGTGACTGAAGCTTTCTTT
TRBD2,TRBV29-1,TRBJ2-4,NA,CSVERGGSKNIQYF,TGCAGCGTGGAGCGGGGGGGCTCGAAAAACATTCAGTACTTC
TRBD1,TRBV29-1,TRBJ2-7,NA,CSAGTGLPYEQYF,TGCAGCGCCGGGACAGGGCTCCCCTACGAGCAGTACTTC
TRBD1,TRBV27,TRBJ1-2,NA,CASSAGQPYGYTF,TGTGCCAGCAGTGCGGGACAGCCATATGGCTACACCTTC
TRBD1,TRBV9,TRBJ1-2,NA,CASSVAGQGPGYTF,TGTGCCAGCAGCGTGGCTGGACAGGGGCCGGGCTACACCTTC
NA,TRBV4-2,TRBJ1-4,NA,CASSQDLGGVYEKLFF,TGTGCCAGCAGCCAAGATCTCGGGGGGGTATATGAAAAACTGTTTTTT
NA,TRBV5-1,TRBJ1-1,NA,CASSLEQGRTEAFF,TGCGCCAGCAGCTTGGAGCAGGGGCGGACTGAAGCTTTCTTT
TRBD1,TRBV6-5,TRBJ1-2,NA,CASSSTGGNYGYTF,TGTGCCAGCAGTTCCACAGGGGGCAACTATGGCTACACCTTC
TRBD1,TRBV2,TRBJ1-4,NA,CASSERGGGGEKLFF,TGTGCCAGCAGTGAAAGAGGAGGGGGCGGTGAAAAACTGTTTTTT
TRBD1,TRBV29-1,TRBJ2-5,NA,CSADRGRKTQYF,TGCAGCGCGGACAGGGGACGAAAGACCCAGTACTTC
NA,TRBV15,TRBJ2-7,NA,CATSRGRGGYEQYF,TGTGCCACCAGCAGAGGAAGAGGGGGCTACGAGCAGTACTTC
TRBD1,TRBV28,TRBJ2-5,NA,CASSLSGQGVLQETQYF,TGTGCCAGCAGTTTGTCGGGACAGGGGGTGTTACAAGAGACCCAGTACTTC
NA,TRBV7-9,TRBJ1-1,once,CASSLSTVNTEAFF,TGTGCCAGCAGCTTAAGTACAGTGAACACTGAAGCTTTCTTT
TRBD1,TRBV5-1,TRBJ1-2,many,CASSLTPGGSDYGYTF,TGCGCCAGCAGCTTGACCCCAGGGGGCTCCGACTATGGCTACACCTTC
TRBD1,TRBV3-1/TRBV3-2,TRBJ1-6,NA,CASSQPSGTGGSPLHF,TGTGCCAGCAGCCAACCCTCGGGGACAGGGGGTTCACCCCTCCACTTT